The rows below give T cell receptor beta chains drawn from one sample of a study of OX40 agonist ivuxolimab in advanced cancers. Here immunoSEQ multiplex PCR was the method, and the copy in TCRdb shows in-frame clones only, minus some. This sample has about 48,000 clones, with about nine tenths found just once. The input for sequencing was CD4+ or CD8+ T cells sorted from blood, taken in a trial of the OX40 agonist ivuxolimab. The receptors here all came from an adult with an advanced solid tumor such as melanoma, head and neck, liver or kidney cancer. The CDR3 runs from the conserved cysteine through the conserved F or W. D genes are given only for firm matches. Size values are once, few and many counts, or a class for expanded clones, and some rows have none.

clone_size cdr3_length j_call v_call d_call cdr3_nt cdr3_aa
. 16 TRBJ2-1 TRBV19 . TGTGCCAGTAGTTCTTCAGCGACATCCTTTCACAATGAGCAGTTCTTC CASSSSATSFHNEQFF
. 15 TRBJ1-5 TRBV19 TRBD1 TGTGCCAGTAGCCAGACAGGGAGAAGCAATCAGCCCCAGCATTTT CASSQTGRSNQPQHF
. 12 TRBJ1-1 TRBV6-1 . TGTGCCAGCAGTGGAGGTCCCACTGAAGCTTTCTTT CASSGGPTEAFF
. 14 TRBJ1-2 TRBV28 . TGTGCCAGCAGCGGGGGGCAGGGAGGCTATGGCTACACCTTC CASSGGQGGYGYTF
once 14 TRBJ2-2 TRBV6-4 . TGTGCCAGCAGTGAAAAGGGGGACACCGGGGAGCTGTTTTTT CASSEKGDTGELFF
. 14 TRBJ2-7 TRBV19 . TGTGCCAGTAGTATTTTGGTCAACTCCTACGAGCAGTACTTC CASSILVNSYEQYF
few 12 TRBJ1-1 TRBV6-4 . TGTGCCAGCAGTGACCTAAACACTGAAGCTTTCTTT CASSDLNTEAFF
. 13 TRBJ2-3 TRBV6-5 . TGTGCCAGCAGTGGAGGGGGAATGGATACGCAGTATTTT CASSGGGMDTQYF
. 14 TRBJ1-1 TRBV11-2 . TGTGCCAGCAGCTTAGCGGCAGGGAACACTGAAGCTTTCTTT CASSLAAGNTEAFF
. 14 TRBJ1-1 TRBV10-2 TRBD1 TGCGCCAGCAGTGAGACAGGGGGCAACACTGAAGCTTTCTTT CASSETGGNTEAFF
. 18 TRBJ2-5 TRBV7-8 TRBD2 TGTGCCAGCAGCTTAGAACTAGCGGGGGACCTCCTCCAAGAGACCCAGTACTTC CASSLELAGDLLQETQYF
. 15 TRBJ1-1 TRBV6-5 . TGTGCCAGCAGTTACTCGACAGTGGGACGGACTGAAGCTTTCTTT CASSYSTVGRTEAFF
. 15 TRBJ1-2 TRBV9 . TGTGCCAGCAGCACAAAGTCCGGGACATTGGAAGGCTACACCTTC CASSTKSGTLEGYTF
. 14 TRBJ1-2 TRBV14 . TGTGCCAGCTCGGAGATGGGGGTAGGCTATGGCTACACCTTC CASSEMGVGYGYTF
. 14 TRBJ2-1 TRBV5-4 . TGTGCCAGCAGCTTGGGGGGTTTCCGCAATGAGCAGTTCTTC CASSLGGFRNEQFF
. 12 TRBJ2-5 TRBV27 . TGTGCCAGCAGTTCCGATCATCAGACCCAGTACTTC CASSSDHQTQYF
. 15 TRBJ2-1 TRBV6-5 . TGTGCCAGCACATACGGGGCTAGCGCTTACAATGAGCAGTTCTTC CASTYGASAYNEQFF
. 15 TRBJ2-1 TRBV19 TRBD2 TGTGCCAGTAGTATGTATAGCGGGGGGGCGGATGAGCAGTTCTTC CASSMYSGGADEQFF
. 14 TRBJ1-1 TRBV19 . TGTGCCAGTAGTTGGAGGAGGACGGACACTGAAGCTTTCTTT CASSWRRTDTEAFF
. 12 TRBJ2-1 TRBV6-6 . TGTGCCAGCAGTTACTCTGGCAATGAGCAGTTCTTC CASSYSGNEQFF
. 13 TRBJ1-1 TRBV4-1 . TGCGCCAGCAGCCAAGGGGGCAAGTTTACGGCTTTCTTT CASSQGGKFTAFF
. 13 TRBJ1-1 TRBV7-9 TRBD1 TGTGCCAGCAGCCCGGGACAGTCCTTTGAAGCTTTCTTT CASSPGQSFEAFF
. 14 TRBJ2-5 TRBV4-1 TRBD1 TGCGCCAGCAGCCAAGAGACAGGGTTGCAGACCCAGTACTTC CASSQETGLQTQYF
. 11 TRBJ1-1 TRBV6-1 . TGTGCCAGCAGGGCAAATGCTCAAGCTTTCTTT CASRANAQAFF
. 15 TRBJ1-4 TRBV6-1 . TGTGCCAGCAGTCCCGCGGAGGGGCCCAATGAAAAACTGTTTTTT CASSPAEGPNEKLFF
. 15 TRBJ1-3 TRBV9 TRBD1 TGTGCCAGCAGCGAAGAGACAGGGTTCGGAAACACCATATATTTT CASSEETGFGNTIYF
. 14 TRBJ1-5 TRBV28 . TGTGCCAGCTGGAAGAGGAATAGCAATCAGCCCCAGCATTTT CASWKRNSNQPQHF
. 16 TRBJ1-2 TRBV6-5 . TGTGCCAGCAGTTACTCGCAGGGGTTAGTAAACTATGGCTACACCTTC CASSYSQGLVNYGYTF
. 15 TRBJ2-1 TRBV18 TRBD1 TGTGCCAGCTCACCGGGGACAGGGACCTACAATGAGCAGTTCTTC CASSPGTGTYNEQFF
once 14 TRBJ1-1 TRBV30 . TGTGCCTGGAGCAGTGGGGCTCGGAACACTGAAGCTTTCTTT CAWSSGARNTEAFF
. 15 TRBJ2-3 TRBV7-9 . TGTGCCAGCAGCTTCCCGGACACTGCCACAGATACGCAGTATTTT CASSFPDTATDTQYF
. 15 TRBJ2-7 TRBV5-5 . TGTGCCAGCAGCTTCGAAGGGTCCGCTGTTTACGAGCAGTACTTC CASSFEGSAVYEQYF
. 16 TRBJ1-1 TRBV4-2 . TGTGCCAGCAGCCAAGATCTTGGATCCTCCTGGGGTAAAGCTTTCTTT CASSQDLGSSWGKAFF
. 15 TRBJ2-3 TRBV30 TRBD1 TGTGCCTGGAGTCATGGAACAGGGGGCCCAGATACGCAGTATTTT CAWSHGTGGPDTQYF
. 15 TRBJ2-1 TRBV9 . TGTGCCAGCAGCCTACGTTCTGGGGAGTACAATGAGCAGTTCTTC CASSLRSGEYNEQFF
. 19 TRBJ2-1 TRBV29-1 . TGCAGCGTTGATAGGCCGGGGGTGGAGGGCTGGGGCGTCTACAATGAGCAGTTCTTC CSVDRPGVEGWGVYNEQFF
. 15 TRBJ1-1 TRBV6-1 TRBD1 TGTGCCAGCAGTGACAGGGGGCGGACGAACACTGAAGCTTTCTTT CASSDRGRTNTEAFF
once 15 TRBJ2-3 TRBV6-5 . . CASSSSTGLWDTQYF
. 15 TRBJ1-5 TRBV5-1 TRBD1 TGCGCCAGCAGCTTGGAAGGGGGCCTCTCGGGGCCCCAGCATTTT CASSLEGGLSGPQHF
. 15 TRBJ1-2 TRBV29-1 . TGCAGCGTTGAAGCAGTAGGGGCCTTTAACTATGGCTACACCTTC CSVEAVGAFNYGYTF
. 13 TRBJ2-7 TRBV13 . TGTGCCAGCAGCCCAACCAGCTCCTACGAGCAGTACTTC CASSPTSSYEQYF
. 16 TRBJ1-6 TRBV4-1 TRBD1 TGCGCCAGCAGAATAACGGGACAGTACTATAATTCACCCCTCCACTTT CASRITGQYYNSPLHF
. 16 TRBJ2-7 TRBV4-1 . TGCGCCAGCAGCCAGGGACAACTTGGCGGCCCCTACGAGCAGTACTTC CASSQGQLGGPYEQYF
once 14 TRBJ1-1 TRBV15 . TGTGCCACCAAATCGGGCAGGCGGAGGACTGAAGCTTTCTTT CATKSGRRRTEAFF
. 15 TRBJ1-5 TRBV15 . TGTGCCACCAGCATCGCACGGCAGGGGAATCAGCCCCAGCATTTT CATSIARQGNQPQHF
. 13 TRBJ2-5 TRBV28 . TGTGCCAGCAGTTTAGGTCAGGCACGCACCCAGTACTTC CASSLGQARTQYF
. 17 TRBJ1-2 TRBV4-1 . TGCGCCAGCAGCCAGGGGGCCCCCGGGATTGTGGACTATGGCTACACCTTC CASSQGAPGIVDYGYTF
. 13 TRBJ2-1 TRBV9 . TGTGCCAGCAGCGGGGGACCCCCAGGGGAGCAGTTCTTC CASSGGPPGEQFF
. 13 TRBJ2-5 TRBV7-9 . TGTGCCAGCACCAAGGGGGAACAAGAGACCCAGTACTTC CASTKGEQETQYF
. 17 TRBJ1-3 TRBV19 . TGTGCCAGTAGTTGGACTATGGGGGGGGCAGCTGGAAACACCATATATTTT CASSWTMGGAAGNTIYF
. 14 TRBJ1-6 TRBV28 TRBD1 TGTGCCAGCAGCGACAGGGGGCTTAATTCACCCCTCCACTTT CASSDRGLNSPLHF
. 14 TRBJ1-1 TRBV9 . TGTGCCAGCAGCGTAGGACAGAGGAACACTGAAGCTTTCTTT CASSVGQRNTEAFF